The rows below give T cell receptor beta chains drawn from one sample of a study of blood T cell repertoires in COVID-19. Profiling relied on immunoSEQ multiplex PCR, and the TCRdb table lists in-frame clones only, not all of them. The sample includes 200,000 to 250,000 clones, roughly 89% of them seen just once. The sequencing sample was made of peripheral blood. The receptors originated from a man aged 25-45 years who had recovered from COVID-19. Both conserved end residues are part of each CDR3.

v_call cdr3_aa
TRBV2 CASSAVRGMETQYF
TRBV7-2 CASSRSGRVNEKLFF
TRBV2 CASTLLRTGTYEQYF
TRBV5-4 CASSLRGTGQLEQFF
TRBV15 CATSRDKYGYGYTF
TRBV6-4 CASSAAQGVIYGYTF
TRBV7-6 CASSLGTANYGYTF
TRBV21-1 CASRPQGLDTQYF
TRBV2 CASSRRGGRYEQYF
TRBV5-1 CASSLGAGNTGELFF